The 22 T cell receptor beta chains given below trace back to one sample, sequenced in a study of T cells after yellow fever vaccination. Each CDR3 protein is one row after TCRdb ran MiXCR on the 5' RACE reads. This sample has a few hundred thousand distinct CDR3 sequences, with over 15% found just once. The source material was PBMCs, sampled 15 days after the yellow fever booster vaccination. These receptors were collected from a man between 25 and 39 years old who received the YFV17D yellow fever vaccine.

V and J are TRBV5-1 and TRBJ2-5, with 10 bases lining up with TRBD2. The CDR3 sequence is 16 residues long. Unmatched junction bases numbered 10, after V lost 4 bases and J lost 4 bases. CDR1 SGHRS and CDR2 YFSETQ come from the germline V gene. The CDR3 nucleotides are TGCGCCAGCAGCCCGGCTAGCGGGAGAGGAGGAGAGACCCAGTACTTC. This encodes CASSPASGRGGETQYF.

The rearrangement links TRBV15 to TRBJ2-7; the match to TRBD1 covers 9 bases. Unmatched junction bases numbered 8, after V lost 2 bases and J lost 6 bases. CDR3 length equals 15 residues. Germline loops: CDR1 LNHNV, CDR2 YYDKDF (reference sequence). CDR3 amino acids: CATSRPGTGNPEQYF. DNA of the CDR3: TGTGCCACCAGCAGACCCGGGACAGGGAACCCCGAGCAGTACTTC.

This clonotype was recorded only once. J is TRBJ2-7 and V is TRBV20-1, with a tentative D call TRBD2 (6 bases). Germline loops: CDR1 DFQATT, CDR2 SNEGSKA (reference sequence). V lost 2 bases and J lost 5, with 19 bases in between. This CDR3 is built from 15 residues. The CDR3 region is CSARNPGAVLNEQYF. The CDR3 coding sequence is TGCAGTGCTAGAAACCCGGGAGCCGTCCTGAACGAGCAGTACTTC.

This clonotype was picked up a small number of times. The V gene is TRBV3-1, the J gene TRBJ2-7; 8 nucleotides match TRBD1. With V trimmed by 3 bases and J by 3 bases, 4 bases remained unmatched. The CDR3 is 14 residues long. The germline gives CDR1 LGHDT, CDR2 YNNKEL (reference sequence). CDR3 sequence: CASSHLGTGYEQYF. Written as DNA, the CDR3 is TGTGCCAGCAGCCACCTGGGGACAGGCTACGAGCAGTACTTC.

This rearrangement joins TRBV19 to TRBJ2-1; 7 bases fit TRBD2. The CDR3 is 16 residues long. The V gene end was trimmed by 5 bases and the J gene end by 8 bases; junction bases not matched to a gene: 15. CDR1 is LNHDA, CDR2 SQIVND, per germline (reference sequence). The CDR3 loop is CASSFGRGRALDEQFF. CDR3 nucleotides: TGTGCCAGTAGTTTCGGGCGTGGGAGGGCCTTGGATGAGCAGTTCTTC.

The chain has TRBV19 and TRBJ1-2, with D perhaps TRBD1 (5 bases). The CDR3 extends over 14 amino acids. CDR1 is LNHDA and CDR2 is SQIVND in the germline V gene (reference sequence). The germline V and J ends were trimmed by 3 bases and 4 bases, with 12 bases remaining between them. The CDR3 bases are TGTGCCAGTAGTATCCATTCGGGGGTCTATGGCTACACCTTC. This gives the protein CASSIHSGVYGYTF.

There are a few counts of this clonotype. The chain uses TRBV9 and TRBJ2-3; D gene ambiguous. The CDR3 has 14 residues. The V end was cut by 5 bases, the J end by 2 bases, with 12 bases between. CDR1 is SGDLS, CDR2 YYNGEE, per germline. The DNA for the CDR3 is TGTGCCAGCAGAGGCGGAAGGTACACAGATACGCAGTATTTT. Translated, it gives CASRGGRYTDTQYF. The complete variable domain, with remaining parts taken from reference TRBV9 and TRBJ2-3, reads DSGVTQTPKHLITATGQRVTLRCSPRSGDLSVYWYQQSLDQGLQFLIQYYNGEERAKGNILERFSAQQFPDLHSELNLSSLELGDSALYFCASRGGRYTDTQYFGPGTRLTVL.

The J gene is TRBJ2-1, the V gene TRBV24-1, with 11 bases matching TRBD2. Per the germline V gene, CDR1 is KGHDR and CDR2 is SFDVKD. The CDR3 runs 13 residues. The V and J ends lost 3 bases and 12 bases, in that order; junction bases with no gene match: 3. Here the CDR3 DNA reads TGTGCCACCAGTGATACAGGGACTAGCGGGCAGTTCTTC. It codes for CATSDTGTSGQFF.

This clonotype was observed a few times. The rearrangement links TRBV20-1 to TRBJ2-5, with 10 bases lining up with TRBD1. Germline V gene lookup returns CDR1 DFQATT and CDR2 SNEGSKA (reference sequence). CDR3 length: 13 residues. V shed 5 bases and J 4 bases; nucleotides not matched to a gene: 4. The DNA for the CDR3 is TGCAGTGCTCCCTGGACAGGGGGAGAGACCCAGTACTTC. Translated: CSAPWTGGETQYF.

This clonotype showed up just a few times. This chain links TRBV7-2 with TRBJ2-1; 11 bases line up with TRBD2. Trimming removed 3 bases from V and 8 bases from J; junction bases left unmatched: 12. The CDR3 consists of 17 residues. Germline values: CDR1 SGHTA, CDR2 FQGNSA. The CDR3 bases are TGTGCCAGCAGCTTGTTGCTAGCGGGAGGTCTGGAGGATGAGCAGTTCTTC. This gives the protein CASSLLLAGGLEDEQFF.

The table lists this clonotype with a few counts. CDR3 nucleotides: TGTGCCAGCAGCTTTGGGGGGAGCCGTTCCTACAATGAGCAGTTCTTC. Protein: CASSFGGSRSYNEQFF. The genes are TRBV9 and TRBJ2-1; TRBD2 might be the D (6 bases). This CDR3 is built from 16 residues. Germline-derived CDR1 and CDR2 are SGDLS and YYNGEE. V was pared by 4 bases and J by 1 base, with 15 bases between.

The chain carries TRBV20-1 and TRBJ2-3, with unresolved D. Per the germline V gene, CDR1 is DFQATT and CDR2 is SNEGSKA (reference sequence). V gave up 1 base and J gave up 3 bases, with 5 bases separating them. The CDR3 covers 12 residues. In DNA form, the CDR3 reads TGCAGTGCTAGAGTGGTAACAGATACGCAGTATTTT. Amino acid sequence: CSARVVTDTQYF.

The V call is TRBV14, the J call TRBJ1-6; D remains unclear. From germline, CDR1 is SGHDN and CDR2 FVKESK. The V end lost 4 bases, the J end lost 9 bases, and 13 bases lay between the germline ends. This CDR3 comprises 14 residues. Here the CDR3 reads CASSPREWGSPLHF. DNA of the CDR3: TGTGCCAGCAGCCCCAGAGAATGGGGTTCACCCCTCCACTTT.

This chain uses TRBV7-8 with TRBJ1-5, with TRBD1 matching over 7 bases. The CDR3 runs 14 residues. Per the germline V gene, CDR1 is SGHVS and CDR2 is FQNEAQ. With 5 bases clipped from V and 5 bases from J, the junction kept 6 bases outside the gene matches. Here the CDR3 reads CASSTFDRDQPQHF. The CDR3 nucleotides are TGTGCCAGCAGCACATTCGACAGGGATCAGCCCCAGCATTTT.

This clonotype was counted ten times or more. CDR3 residues: CASSPGLAANEQFF. CDR3 sequence (DNA): TGTGCCAGCAGCCCGGGACTAGCGGCGAATGAGCAGTTCTTC. The V gene is TRBV9, the J gene TRBJ2-1; TRBD2 agrees at 11 bases. After removal of 4 bases from V and 7 bases from J, the junction contained 4 bases not matched to a gene. The V gene's germline CDR1 is SGDLS and CDR2 YYNGEE. This CDR3 contains 14 residues.

CDR3 DNA sequence: TGTGCCAGCAGTTTGGCCGCCGCGCCAGCCAGGCAGTATTTT. This gives the protein CASSLAAAPARQYF. The chain joins TRBV28 to TRBJ2-3, with unresolved D. V was pared by 3 bases and J by 11 bases, with 18 bases between. CDR1 is MDHEN and CDR2 is SYDVKM in the germline V gene. This CDR3 comprises 14 residues.

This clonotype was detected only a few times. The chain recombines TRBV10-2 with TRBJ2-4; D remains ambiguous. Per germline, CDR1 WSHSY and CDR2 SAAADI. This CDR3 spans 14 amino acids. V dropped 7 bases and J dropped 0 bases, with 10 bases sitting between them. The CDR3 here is CASMGGLAKNIQYF. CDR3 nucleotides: TGCGCCAGCATGGGCGGATTAGCCAAAAACATTCAGTACTTC.

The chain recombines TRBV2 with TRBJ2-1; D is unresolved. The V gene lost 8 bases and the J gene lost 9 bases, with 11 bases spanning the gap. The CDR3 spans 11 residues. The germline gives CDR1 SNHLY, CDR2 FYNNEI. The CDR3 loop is CASRAAVEQFF. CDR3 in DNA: TGTGCCAGCCGGGCGGCGGTTGAGCAGTTCTTC.

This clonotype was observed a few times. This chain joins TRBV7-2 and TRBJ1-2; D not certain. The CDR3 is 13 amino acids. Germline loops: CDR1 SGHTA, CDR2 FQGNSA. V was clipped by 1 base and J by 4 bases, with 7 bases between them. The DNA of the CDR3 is TGTGCCAGCAGCTTAGGCAGCTCCTATGGCTACACCTTC. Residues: CASSLGSSYGYTF.

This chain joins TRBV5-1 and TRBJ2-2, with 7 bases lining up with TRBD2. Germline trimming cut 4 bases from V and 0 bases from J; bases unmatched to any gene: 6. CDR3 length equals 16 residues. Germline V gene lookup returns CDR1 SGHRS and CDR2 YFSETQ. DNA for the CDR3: TGCGCCAGCAGCGTCCTAGCGGACGCGAACACCGGGGAGCTGTTTTTT. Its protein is CASSVLADANTGELFF.

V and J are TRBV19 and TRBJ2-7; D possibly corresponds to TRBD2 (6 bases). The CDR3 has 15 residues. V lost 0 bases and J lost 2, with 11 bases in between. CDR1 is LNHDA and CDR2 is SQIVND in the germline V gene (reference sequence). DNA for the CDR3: TGTGCCAGTAGTATAGATGGGGGACTTCCCTACGAGCAGTACTTC. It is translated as CASSIDGGLPYEQYF.

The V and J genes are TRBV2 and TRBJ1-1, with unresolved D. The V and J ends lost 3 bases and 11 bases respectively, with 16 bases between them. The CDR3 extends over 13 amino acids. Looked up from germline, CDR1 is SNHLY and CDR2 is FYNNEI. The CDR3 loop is CASSDTSSLIAFF. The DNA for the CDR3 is TGTGCCAGCAGTGATACGTCCTCACTGATCGCTTTCTTT.